This T cell receptor (beta chain) was observed in a study of Graves' ophthalmopathy and Graves' hyperthyroidism. Study findings and constraints: The model achieved approximately 71% sensitivity and 72% to 85% specificity for ophthalmopathy progression.

This clonotype was observed a handful of times. Its specificity is unknown. The germline V gene encodes CDR1 SGHRS and CDR2 YFSETQ. CDR3 size: 15 residues. V was cut by 0 bases and J by 5 bases, with 15 bases left in between. TCR beta CDR3 regions were amplified from RNA transcripts. HTBI primers were used in a first-round RT-PCR, which preceded a second-round multiplex PCR. One entry per CDR3 protein, called by TCRdb with MiXCR from the multiplex PCR reads. The sample holds about 1.1 million distinct CDR3 sequences, 36% seen once. This chain uses TRBV5-1 with TRBJ2-7, with D perhaps matching TRBD2 (6 bases). Sequenced sample: peripheral blood or thyroid tissue (not recorded which). The origin of this receptor is an adult man with Graves' hyperthyroidism. The CDR3 protein is CASSLAFQGGDEQYF. The DNA of the CDR3 is TGCGCCAGCAGCTTGGCCTTCCAGGGAGGTGACGAGCAGTACTTC.